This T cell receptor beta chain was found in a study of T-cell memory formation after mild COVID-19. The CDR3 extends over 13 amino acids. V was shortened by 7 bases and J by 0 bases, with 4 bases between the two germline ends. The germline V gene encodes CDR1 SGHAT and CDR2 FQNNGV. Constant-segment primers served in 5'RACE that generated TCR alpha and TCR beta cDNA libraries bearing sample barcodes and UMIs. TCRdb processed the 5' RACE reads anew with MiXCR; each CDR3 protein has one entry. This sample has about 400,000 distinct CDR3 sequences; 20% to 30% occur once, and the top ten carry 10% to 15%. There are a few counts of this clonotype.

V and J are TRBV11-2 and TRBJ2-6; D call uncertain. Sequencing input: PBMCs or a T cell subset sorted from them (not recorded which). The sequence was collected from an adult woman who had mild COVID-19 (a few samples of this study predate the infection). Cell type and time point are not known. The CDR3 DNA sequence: TGTGCCAGCACGGCCTCTGGGGCCAACGTCCTGACTTTC. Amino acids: CASTASGANVLTF.